This TCR beta chain was retrieved from a study of post-analysis software for immune sequencing data. The study's findings and limits: Comparison of patients with controls showed a handful of TRBV segments more frequent in patients, TRBV5-6, TRBV5-1 and TRBV20-1 among them. Significantly lower normalized Chao1 diversity was found in patients with multiple sclerosis relative to controls. Strong co-clustering by F measure linked samples that shared a preparation batch.

Germline V gives CDR1 SGDLS, CDR2 YYNGEE. The V and J ends lost 2 bases and 2 bases respectively, with 11 bases between them. The CDR3 totals 15 residues. Unique molecular identifiers had been added to the TCR beta cDNA libraries. One entry per CDR3 protein, called by TCRdb with MiXCR from the PCR reads. The data hold fewer than 550,000 distinct CDR3 sequences, with around a third observed a single time. This clonotype was detected a few times. The antigen remains unidentified. The clonotype was recovered from a girl between 2 and 17 years old with multiple sclerosis. The sequenced sample consisted of blood. The rearrangement uses TRBV9 and TRBJ2-1; D call uncertain. CDR3 DNA sequence: TGTGCCAGCAGCGTGGAACCGAACGCCTACAATGAGCAGTTCTTC. It encodes CASSVEPNAYNEQFF.